This T cell receptor beta chain originates from a study of human T cells and chemical hapten exposure (dated by TCRdb to about 2021). Background for the entire study: For sensitization, 2% DPC in acetone was applied to a 2 cm by 2 cm area of upper inner arm skin. The study tracked peripheral blood TCR repertoire changes in vivo during primary and secondary sensitization to the hapten diphenylcyclopropenone (DPC) in alopecia patients. Throughout the study period of 20 to 30 weeks, patients also received therapeutic DPC doses to the scalp every week. Patch testing on the upper back used Finn chambers containing 0.01% DPC, with scoring done after 6 days according to International Contact Dermatitis Research Group standards. Blood samples were taken from patients before sensitization (week 0) and at 2, 6 and about 24 weeks after DPC sensitization. Alopecia areata with under or over 50% scalp involvement, alopecia totalis and alopecia universalis were represented in the patient cohort, which was mostly female. Libraries were combined into a pool for sequencing, and differences in TCR yield between samples came mainly from small differences in library volumes within the pool. Roughly 30 alopecia patients provided blood for TCR sequencing at one to four time points (pre-sensitization, 2, 6 and 24 weeks).

The CDR3 spans 14 residues, from the cysteine through the phenylalanine. Only the CDR3 DNA stays, 42 bases, in frame from base 1. Between the V and J ends, shortened by 2 bases and 5 bases respectively, the junction contains 10 bases. The germline V gene (reference sequence) specifies MNHNY as CDR1 and SVGAGI as CDR2. The time point label for this specimen denotes: patch test 1, 2 weeks after DPC sensitization. The sample's treatment or condition label is to be understood as: therapeutic diphenylcyclopropenone sensitization with weekly scalp DPC. Blood at each patch-test visit was drawn before the patch test was applied. Eligible patients were aged 18 to 70, diagnosed with alopecia, deemed suitable for DPC therapy, and excluded if pregnant. Total RNA was extracted from unfractionated whole blood collected in Tempus Blood RNA tubes. The investigation overall reported the following: Because every patient had alopecia, a presumed autoimmune disease, the patients' immune response might differ from that of healthy individuals. DPC sensitization did not change the number of TCRs with a frequency above 1 in 1000, and there was no evidence of changes in global repertoire structure. A positive correlation was found between the number of PT1 expanded TCRs and patch test score, with significance reached at thresholds 8, 16 and 32 but not 4. Expanded TCRs formed significantly more large CDR3 similarity clusters than pre-sensitization or healthy control sets, consistent with antigen-driven responses. Repeated subsampling changed both the strength of the expansion versus patch-test correlation and the threshold at which that correlation became significant.

Libraries were constructed by RACE. TCRdb shows the sequencer as NextSeq 500. Library preparation attached unique molecular identifiers to individual cDNA molecules for quantitative, reproducible TCR counting. For every blood RNA sample, sequencing covered both the TCR alpha and TCR beta chains. The paper's data handling went like this. Samples had a median of roughly 87,000 TCRs, with a range from roughly 20,000 to 690,600. V, J and CDR3 annotation of the TCR reads was carried out using the Decombinator software suite. For PS versus PT1 abundance plots, all samples were subsampled to the same number of TCRs (28,000). Expanded TCRs were defined as absent before sensitization and observed at least eight times at the 2-week time point. TCRdb reran the public reads through fastp at Q25 and MiXCR, keeping productive beta chains. Records with the same CDR3 protein are collapsed into one entry carrying the most frequent genes and DNA. TCRdb, rather than the study authors, made the V and J calls. The sample has approximately 350,000 distinct CDR3 sequences on record, around 7% of them singletons. Clones ranked in the top ten supply 7% to 10% of the sample.

This clonotype was found once. There is no known antigen for this receptor. No base-level quality is on record; no much larger clone is a single base apart. One read yields weak evidence. This chain is built from TRBV6-6 and TRBJ2-1; the D gene is possibly TRBD1 or TRBD2, with 5 bases matching each. The sequences come from whole blood, collected in connection with sensitization to the hapten diphenylcyclopropenone (DPC). The sequence was collected from a woman under 30 with alopecia areata. Some clones in this sample may be carry-over from other donors' samples. CDR3 reads: CASSYTTGHNEQFF. The base sequence is TGTGCCAGCAGTTACACGACGGGGCACAATGAGCAGTTCTTC.